Following are 27 T cell receptor beta chains from one sample sequenced in a study of T cell changes during pregnancy in multiple sclerosis. Clones were sequenced by immunoSEQ multiplex PCR, and TCRdb holds only the in-frame ones, with some missing. Here the sample spans around 57,000 clones, 92% being singletons. The sequencing used CD4+ T cells from peripheral blood mononuclear cells, collected after pregnancy. Receptors were obtained from a female donor in good health, enrolled as a control in a pregnancy study.

This chain joins TRBV5-6 and TRBJ1-1; D possibly corresponds to TRBD1 (6 bases). V lost 1 base and J 1 base, leaving 8 bases between the germline ends. CDR3 length: 14 amino acids. Germline lookup yields CDR1 SGHDT and CDR2 YYEEEE. The CDR3, as DNA: TGTGCCAGCAGCTTGACAGGGAGGAACACTGAAGCTTTCTTT. Encoded protein: CASSLTGRNTEAFF.

The chain links TRBV6-6 to TRBJ2-5; weak D call: TRBD1 (5 bases). This CDR3 region has 15 residues. Trimming stripped 3 bases from V and 1 base from J, with 12 bases between. The germline gives CDR1 MNHNY, CDR2 SVGAGI (reference sequence). This CDR3 reads CASSYGDSIQETQYF. For the CDR3, the DNA is TGTGCCAGCAGTTATGGTGACAGTATCCAAGAGACCCAGTACTTC.

The J gene is TRBJ2-7, the V gene TRBV5-6; D remains unclear. The CDR3 loop spans 12 amino acids. V lost 2 bases and J 0 bases, leaving 3 bases between the germline ends. CDR1 and CDR2 (germline): SGHDT, YYEEEE. The CDR3 DNA follows: TGTGCCAGCAGCTTCAGCTCCTACGAGCAGTACTTC. Its protein product is CASSFSSYEQYF.

This clone was detected only once. This chain joins TRBV6-5 and TRBJ1-4, with unresolved D. The CDR3 is made up of 12 amino acids. The ends were cut back, 6 bases at V and 8 bases at J, with 10 bases in the middle. Germline V gives CDR1 MNHEY, CDR2 SVGAGI. DNA for the CDR3: TGTGCCAGCAGCCTTGGTGGCGAAAAACTGTTTTTT. Encoded protein: CASSLGGEKLFF.

The chain employs TRBV2 and TRBJ1-5; no clear D gene. This CDR3 comprises 13 residues. V was shortened by 7 bases and J by 0 bases, with 7 bases between the two germline ends. CDR1 SNHLY and CDR2 FYNNEI come from the germline V gene. The CDR3 sequence: CASTGYSNQPQHF. The CDR3 coding sequence is TGTGCCAGCACGGGTTATAGCAATCAGCCCCAGCATTTT.

This sequence joins TRBV28 and TRBJ1-2; TRBD1 aligns across 7 bases. J was trimmed by 5 bases and V by 6 bases; bases with no gene match: 6. Germline CDR1 and CDR2: MDHEN and SYDVKM. The CDR3 has 13 amino acids. CDR3 in DNA: TGTGCCAGCAGGGGGACAGAGACGTATGGCTACACCTTC. Protein product: CASRGTETYGYTF.

The V gene is TRBV4-2, the J gene TRBJ1-1; D remains unclear. V gave up 0 bases and J gave up 0 bases, with 17 bases separating them. CDR1 LGHNA and CDR2 YNFKEQ come from the germline V gene. The CDR3 extends over 18 amino acids. CDR3 residues: CASSQDEGGGNMNTEAFF. In nucleotides, the CDR3 is TGTGCCAGCAGCCAAGATGAGGGAGGAGGGAACATGAACACTGAAGCTTTCTTT.

The chain links TRBV6-5 to TRBJ1-2; D gene uncertain. Per germline, CDR1 MNHEY and CDR2 SVGAGI. The CDR3 spans 14 residues. V was cut by 7 bases and J by 3 bases, with 15 bases left in between. The DNA for the CDR3 is TGTGCCAGCACGTTCCGGGTTGGTGACTATGGCTACACCTTC. The encoded protein is CASTFRVGDYGYTF.

This clone has only one observation. The chain joins TRBV9 to TRBJ1-1; 7 bases map to TRBD1. CDR1 is SGDLS, CDR2 YYNGEE, per germline. This CDR3 is built from 15 residues. The V and J ends lost 3 bases and 10 bases, in that order; junction bases with no gene match: 15. Here the CDR3 reads CASSAEGDSPVGAFF. The DNA for the CDR3 is TGTGCCAGCAGCGCTGAAGGGGACAGCCCGGTCGGAGCTTTCTTT.

The chain combines TRBV27 with TRBJ1-2; tentative D call: TRBD1 (5 bases). The germline V and J ends were trimmed by 4 bases and 4 bases, with 13 bases remaining between them. Germline lookup yields CDR1 MNHEY and CDR2 SMNVEV (reference sequence). The CDR3 spans 14 residues. CDR3 bases: TGTGCCAGCAGTTCCGCCGACAGACCCTATGGCTACACCTTC. It codes for CASSSADRPYGYTF.

V gene TRBV7-6 combines with J gene TRBJ2-2; a possible D gene is TRBD2 (6 bases). Germline CDR1 and CDR2: SGHVS and FNYEAQ. The V and J ends lost 4 bases and 4 bases respectively, with 16 bases between them. The CDR3 runs to 16 residues. The CDR3 reads CASSSVGGSGTGELFF. CDR3 nucleotides: TGTGCCAGCAGCTCGGTTGGAGGGTCGGGCACCGGGGAGCTGTTTTTT.

The CDR3 region has the DNA TGTGCCACCAGCACCCAGGGGACGACTGGAAACACCATATATTTT. Protein sequence: CATSTQGTTGNTIYF. The V gene is TRBV15, the J gene TRBJ1-3; D is possibly TRBD1 (6 bases). The CDR3 has 15 residues. CDR1 and CDR2 (germline): LNHNV, YYDKDF (reference sequence). The V and J ends lost 4 bases and 2 bases respectively, with 12 bases between them.

This clone was seen just once. The J gene is TRBJ2-2, the V gene TRBV2; 11 bases map to TRBD1. The CDR3 has 16 residues. V gave up 6 bases and J gave up 5 bases; unmatched junction bases: 8. CDR1 is SNHLY and CDR2 is FYNNEI in the germline V gene. The CDR3 spells CASSAGTGGSTGELFF. CDR3 bases: TGTGCCAGCAGCGCCGGGACAGGGGGTAGTACCGGGGAGCTGTTTTTT. The full variable domain, rest sourced from reference TRBV2 and TRBJ2-2, is EPEVTQTPSHQVTQMGQEVILRCVPISNHLYFYWYRQILGQKVEFLVSFYNNEISEKSEIFDDQFSVERPDGSNFTLKIRSTKLEDSAMYFCASSAGTGGSTGELFFGEGSRLTVL.

The rearrangement links TRBV19 to TRBJ1-1; TRBD1 matches at 7 bases. Germline values: CDR1 LNHDA, CDR2 SQIVND (reference sequence). The CDR3 extends over 12 amino acids. Trimming cost V 6 bases and J 5 bases; bases outside gene matches: 3. The CDR3 DNA reads as TGTGCCAGTAGACAGGGGTGGACTGAAGCTTTCTTT. It translates to CASRQGWTEAFF.

The chain is built from TRBV15 and TRBJ2-5, with 7 bases aligning to TRBD2. The CDR3 contains 16 residues. Germline CDR1 is LNHNV and CDR2 is YYDKDF (reference sequence). With 1 base clipped from V and 1 base from J, the junction kept 6 bases outside the gene matches. The CDR3 DNA sequence: TGTGCCACCAGCAGAGGAACTAGCGTCGCCCAAGAGACCCAGTACTTC. Amino acid sequence: CATSRGTSVAQETQYF.

The chain has TRBV23-1 and TRBJ1-3; 7 nucleotides match TRBD1. TRBV23-1 has ORF status, its function being uncertain. There are 14 residues in the CDR3. With 8 bases clipped from V and 2 bases from J, the junction kept 6 bases outside the gene matches. The CDR3 region is CASGPTGTGNTIYF. The CDR3 nucleotides are TGCGCCAGCGGCCCGACAGGGACTGGAAACACCATATATTTT.

The chain couples TRBV2 to TRBJ2-3; D may be TRBD2 (5 bases). Trimming left V 2 bases short and J 8 bases short, with 14 bases between. The CDR3 loop spans 14 amino acids. Per germline, CDR1 SNHLY and CDR2 FYNNEI. The CDR3 nucleotides are TGTGCCAGCAGTGAAAGTGGAGGCCGGGGTACGCAGTATTTT. Translation gives CASSESGGRGTQYF. The full variable domain, rest sourced from reference TRBV2 and TRBJ2-3, is EPEVTQTPSHQVTQMGQEVILRCVPISNHLYFYWYRQILGQKVEFLVSFYNNEISEKSEIFDDQFSVERPDGSNFTLKIRSTKLEDSAMYFCASSESGGRGTQYFGPGTRLTVL.

The V and J genes are TRBV6-1 and TRBJ1-2; 8 positions match TRBD1. The CDR3 runs 15 residues. The germline gives CDR1 MNHNS, CDR2 SASEGT. With V trimmed by 6 bases and J by 4 bases, 10 bases remained unmatched. The CDR3 loop is CASRGTGRFIYGYTF. In nucleotides, the CDR3 is TGTGCCAGCAGAGGGACAGGCCGATTCATCTATGGCTACACCTTC.

V is TRBV25-1 and J is TRBJ2-1, with TRBD1 as a possible D gene (5 bases). V gave up 5 bases and J gave up 6 bases, with 23 bases separating them. Germline-derived CDR1 and CDR2 are MGHDK and SYGVNS. This CDR3 is built from 17 residues. The CDR3 here is CASSTPPGQGFANEQFF. The CDR3 nucleotides are TGTGCCAGCAGTACCCCCCCTGGCCAGGGCTTCGCCAATGAGCAGTTCTTC.

J is TRBJ1-2 and V is TRBV19, with TRBD1 as a possible D gene (6 bases). Germline loops: CDR1 LNHDA, CDR2 SQIVND (reference sequence). V lost 4 bases and J lost 4, with 10 bases in between. This CDR3 contains 13 residues. CDR3 loop: CASSNRETYGYTF. The CDR3 nucleotides are TGTGCCAGTAGTAACAGGGAAACCTATGGCTACACCTTC.

This chain joins TRBV6-5 and TRBJ2-5; possibly TRBD1 for D (7 bases). The CDR3 has 15 residues. Trimming took 6 bases from V and 3 from J, leaving 17 bases between them. Germline-derived CDR1 and CDR2 are MNHEY and SVGAGI. CDR3 in amino acids: CASRRLGGLKETQYF. The CDR3, as DNA: TGTGCCAGCAGAAGACTAGGGGGCCTTAAAGAGACCCAGTACTTC.

The chain has TRBV14 and TRBJ2-5; TRBD1 matches at 8 bases. Germline values: CDR1 SGHDN, CDR2 FVKESK. V shed 4 bases, J shed 5 bases, and the junction held 9 bases outside the gene matches. The length of the CDR3 is 15 residues. The CDR3 is CASSPLGQGPETQYF. The DNA for the CDR3 is TGTGCCAGCAGCCCCCTAGGACAGGGCCCCGAGACCCAGTACTTC. The full variable domain, completed using reference TRBV14 and TRBJ2-5, is EAGVTQFPSHSVIEKGQTVTLRCDPISGHDNLYWYRRVMGKEIKFLLHFVKESKQDESGMPNNRFLAERTGGTYSTLKVQPAELEDSGVYFCASSPLGQGPETQYFGPGTRLLVL.

The rearrangement joins TRBV19 to TRBJ1-3, with a tentative D call TRBD1 (5 bases). Germline-derived CDR1 and CDR2 are LNHDA and SQIVND (reference sequence). The V end was cut by 5 bases, the J end by 7 bases, with 15 bases between. The CDR3 is 14 amino acids. The CDR3 loop is CASSFFWKGNTIYF. The DNA of the CDR3 is TGTGCCAGTAGTTTTTTTTGGAAGGGGAACACCATATATTTT. Drawing the rest from reference TRBV19 and TRBJ1-3, the complete variable domain is DGGITQSPKYLFRKEGQNVTLSCEQNLNHDAMYWYRQDPGQGLRLIYYSQIVNDFQKGDIAEGYSVSREKKESFPLTVTSAQKNPTAFYLCASSFFWKGNTIYFGEGSWLTVV.

The rearrangement joins TRBV19 to TRBJ1-2, with D unclear. Between the trimmed V and J ends, which lost 1 base and 4 bases, there was a span of 7 bases. Germline lookup yields CDR1 LNHDA and CDR2 SQIVND (reference sequence). The CDR3 runs 13 residues. DNA of the CDR3: TGTGCCAGTAGTATAGCCAGGATCTATGGCTACACCTTC. This sequence encodes CASSIARIYGYTF. The variable domain in full, completed from reference TRBV19 and TRBJ1-2, reads DGGITQSPKYLFRKEGQNVTLSCEQNLNHDAMYWYRQDPGQGLRLIYYSQIVNDFQKGDIAEGYSVSREKKESFPLTVTSAQKNPTAFYLCASSIARIYGYTFGSGTRLTVV.

This chain connects TRBV9 to TRBJ1-5; no reliable D call. Germline V gene sequence: CDR1 SGDLS, CDR2 YYNGEE. This CDR3 contains 14 residues. Between the trimmed V and J ends, which lost 3 bases and 10 bases, there was a span of 17 bases. CDR3: CASSAAGSIYPQHF. CDR3 nucleotides: TGTGCCAGCAGCGCCGCGGGTTCAATATATCCCCAGCATTTT.

The V and J genes are TRBV4-2 and TRBJ1-2; TRBD1 might be the D (6 bases). Germline CDR1 reads LGHNA; CDR2 reads YNFKEQ. This CDR3 comprises 14 residues. V dropped 0 bases and J dropped 6 bases, with 11 bases sitting between them. The CDR3 sequence is CASSQDRGANGYTF. In DNA form, the CDR3 reads TGTGCCAGCAGCCAAGATCGGGGGGCGAATGGCTACACCTTC.

The count of this clone is one. The chain employs TRBV2 and TRBJ2-3; D gene uncertain. The V end lost 3 bases, the J end lost 2 bases, and 6 bases lay between the germline ends. This CDR3 region has 13 residues. The germline V gene encodes CDR1 SNHLY and CDR2 FYNNEI. In DNA form, the CDR3 reads TGTGCCAGCAGTGAGGCTCTCACAGATACGCAGTATTTT. Translated, it gives CASSEALTDTQYF.